The rows below give T cell receptor beta chains drawn from one sample of a study of CD8+ T cells in alopecia areata. TCRdb's copy holds only in-frame clones and misses some; the assay was immunoSEQ multiplex PCR. In the table there are over 150,000 clones, about 55% of which are singletons. This sample comprised CD8+ T cells sorted from blood, obtained at week 24, from a patient treated with tofacitinib. Receptors originate from a human donor with alopecia areata. CDR3s include the opening cysteine and the closing phenylalanine or tryptophan. Fields, in order: V gene, CDR3 length, D gene, clone size, J gene, CDR3 protein, CDR3 DNA. The D gene is left open where the match is weak. Not all rows give a size; the values are once, few, many and, for expanded clones, a class.

TRBV12-5,12,.,.,TRBJ2-1,CASGLGLNEQFF,TGTGCTAGTGGTTTGGGGCTCAATGAGCAGTTCTTC
TRBV9,15,.,once,TRBJ1-6,CASSVESSYNSPLHF,TGTGCCAGCAGCGTAGAAAGCTCCTATAATTCACCCCTCCACTTT
TRBV13,16,TRBD1,few,TRBJ2-2,CASSLAGTGNTGELFF,TGTGCCAGCAGCTTAGCCGGGACAGGGAACACCGGGGAGCTGTTTTTT
TRBV13,15,TRBD2,.,TRBJ2-3,CASSLAGADTDTQYF,TGTGCCAGCAGCCTAGCGGGGGCCGACACAGATACGCAGTATTTT
TRBV9,12,.,few,TRBJ2-7,CASSPSPYEQYF,TGTGCCAGCAGCCCGAGCCCCTACGAGCAGTACTTC
TRBV29-1,11,.,.,TRBJ1-1,CSVRIYTEAFF,TGCAGCGTTCGGATTTACACTGAAGCTTTCTTT
TRBV7-9,16,TRBD1,few,TRBJ2-6,CASVGQGRSGANVLTF,TGTGCCAGCGTAGGACAGGGTCGCTCTGGGGCCAACGTCCTGACTTTC
TRBV27,13,.,.,TRBJ2-3,CASRAEHTDTQYF,TGTGCCAGCAGGGCGGAGCACACAGATACGCAGTATTTT
TRBV7-6,15,.,once,TRBJ2-1,CASTPRGGSYNEQFF,TGTGCCAGCACCCCTCGGGGAGGTAGCTACAATGAGCAGTTCTTC
TRBV25-1,13,.,.,TRBJ1-2,CASSVGTNYGYTF,TGTGCCAGCAGTGTCGGGACTAACTATGGCTACACCTTC
TRBV7-9,15,.,.,TRBJ1-1,CASSLAAAANTEAFF,TGTGCCAGCAGCTTAGCCGCGGCCGCGAACACTGAAGCTTTCTTT
TRBV10-3,12,.,few,TRBJ2-7,CAISSAGYEQYF,TGTGCCATCAGCTCGGCAGGCTACGAGCAGTACTTC
TRBV27,15,.,.,TRBJ2-7,CASSLSLGRSYEQYF,TGTGCCAGCAGTTTATCTCTTGGGAGGTCCTACGAGCAGTACTTC
TRBV29-1,14,.,once,TRBJ2-1,CSVVTTSHRNEQFF,TGCAGCGTTGTAACGACTAGTCATCGAAATGAGCAGTTCTTC
TRBV5-6,13,.,once,TRBJ1-1,CASSLGRGTEAFF,TGTGCCAGCAGCTTGGGACGCGGCACTGAAGCTTTCTTT
TRBV9,15,.,.,TRBJ2-6,CASSAVASGANVLTF,TGTGCCAGCAGCGCGGTCGCCTCTGGGGCCAACGTCCTGACTTTC
TRBV9,19,TRBD1,.,TRBJ1-2,CASSVATGTGWRDGYGYTF,TGTGCCAGCAGCGTAGCTACGGGGACAGGGTGGCGGGACGGCTATGGCTACACCTTC
TRBV13,15,TRBD1,few,TRBJ1-2,CASSSGQGALYGYTF,TGTGCCAGCAGCTCTGGACAGGGGGCTCTCTATGGCTACACCTTC
TRBV13,13,.,.,TRBJ2-7,CASSLGGSYEQYF,TGTGCCAGCAGCTTGGGTGGCTCCTACGAGCAGTACTTC
TRBV10-3,16,TRBD2,.,TRBJ2-3,CAISERSGESTDTQYF,TGTGCCATCAGCGAACGAAGCGGGGAGAGCACAGATACGCAGTATTTT
TRBV5-4,13,.,once,TRBJ2-1,CASSLDGYNEQFF,TGTGCCAGCAGCCTTGACGGGTACAATGAGCAGTTCTTC
TRBV30,15,.,few,TRBJ2-3,CAWSPPGRRTDTQYF,TGTGCCTGGAGTCCCCCCGGCAGAAGGACAGATACGCAGTATTTT
TRBV19,13,.,few,TRBJ1-5,CAGGPGGNQPQHF,TGTGCCGGGGGCCCTGGAGGGAATCAGCCCCAGCATTTT
TRBV7-9,13,TRBD1,.,TRBJ2-1,CASSRDSNNEQFF,TGTGCCAGCAGCCGGGACAGCAACAATGAGCAGTTCTTC
TRBV11-2,11,.,.,TRBJ2-7,CASSLNYEQYF,TGTGCCAGCAGCTTGAACTACGAGCAGTACTTC
TRBV1,18,.,few,TRBJ2-5,CTSSQVPQGEDTDETQYF,TGCACCAGCAGCCAAGTTCCTCAGGGAGAGGATACTGACGAGACCCAGTACTTC
TRBV7-8,16,TRBD1,once,TRBJ2-3,CASSPRGQGPSDTQYF,TGTGCCAGCAGCCCGAGGGGACAGGGTCCGTCAGATACGCAGTATTTT
TRBV4-3,14,.,.,TRBJ2-1,CASSPYTTGQEQFF,TGCGCCAGCAGCCCTTATACTACAGGGCAGGAGCAGTTCTTC
TRBV5-6,15,TRBD1,once,TRBJ1-2,CASSLDDREIYGYTF,TGTGCCAGCAGCTTGGATGACAGGGAGATCTATGGCTACACCTTC
TRBV9,12,.,.,TRBJ1-6,CASSSGRSPLHF,TGTGCCAGCAGTAGCGGGAGATCACCCCTCCACTTT
TRBV7-9,13,.,few,TRBJ1-1,CASSTFGDTEAFF,TGTGCCAGCAGTACGTTTGGGGACACTGAAGCTTTCTTT
TRBV25-1,12,.,once,TRBJ1-1,CASRRGGTEAFF,TGTGCCAGCCGGAGGGGGGGCACTGAAGCTTTCTTT
TRBV30,12,.,.,TRBJ2-3,CAWSPSGDTQYF,TGTGCCTGGTCCCCCTCGGGGGATACGCAGTATTTT
TRBV13,15,TRBD1,few,TRBJ2-7,CASSLGGQGNYEQYF,TGTGCCAGCAGCTTAGGAGGACAGGGGAACTACGAGCAGTACTTC
TRBV5-6,16,.,few,TRBJ1-5,CASSLEGGGSGQPQHF,TGTGCCAGCAGCTTGGAGGGGGGGGGCTCGGGTCAGCCCCAGCATTTT
TRBV27,14,TRBD1,.,TRBJ2-1,CASSPQTTGNEQFF,TGTGCCAGCAGTCCGCAAACGACAGGGAATGAGCAGTTCTTC